This T cell receptor beta chain was found in a study of blood T cell repertoires in COVID-19 (dated by TCRdb to 2018 to 2020). Looking at the study overall: Samples from collaborators originated in the United States, Italy and Spain and spanned both the acute and convalescent phases of COVID-19. The material from the prospective study consisted of cDNA or gDNA derived from T cells, B-cell-depleted T cells, or PBMCs. Deeply sampled blood TCRbeta repertoires from subjects exposed to, actively infected with, or recovered from COVID-19 were included in the dataset. A freely available public database, intended as a resource for researchers studying the immune response to SARS-CoV-2, is where the repertoires were released. The samples were drawn from two sources: the first 160 participants of the ongoing ImmuneRACE study, and fewer than 1,500 subjects contributed by 6 global collaborators. Sample metadata almost always included a de-identified subject ID, COVID-19 status, age in years and sex. Where available, HLA class I and class II types were taken from metadata supplied by the sample provider and were not determined by assay-based typing.

The investigation overall reported the following: How much clinical and demographic metadata was included differed by source and by participant, and the metadata was provided uncurated.

As to this clone: Its antigen specificity is not known. No per-base quality is available; no much larger clone lies one base away.

TCRbeta CDR3 regions were amplified from genomic DNA using the immunoSEQ Assay, a bias-controlled multiplex PCR. In the source study's methods: Nucleated cell counts per sample were estimated from amplification of reference gene primers within the assay. To quantify the absolute abundance of each unique TCRbeta CDR3 rearrangement, sequence reads were collapsed and filtered. For each sample, productive Simpson clonality was calculated by taking the square root of Simpson's diversity index across productive rearrangements. Entries here come from immuneACCESS through TCRdb and include only in-frame sequences with V and J called. Some clones fail to appear in such tables; in the studies checked, an unresolved V gene covers under half of the shortfall, and the cause of the remainder is unknown. That table is the source of V, J and clone size, and D and trimming were worked out from the DNA. The sample has about 48,000 clones on record, about 88% of them singletons. The ten top clones hold under 4% of the sample.

After removal of 6 bases from V and 2 bases from J, the junction retains 4 bases not matched to a gene. CDR1 and CDR2 were assigned from the germline V gene as MNHEY and SVGAGI. The CDR3 starts with the cysteine, ends with the phenylalanine, and has 14 residues. Kept here is only the CDR3 DNA, which spans 42 bases and is read in frame from base 1. Enrolling through a virtual design, the prospective study's participants ranged in age from about 18 to 89 years and lived across 20 to 30 United States geographic areas. Cohort assignment in the prospective study relied on participant-reported clinical history from a screening survey and a study questionnaire. For ImmuneRACE Cohort 3, a participant was defined as recovered based on two consecutive negative NP/OP PCR tests, clearance by a healthcare professional, or resolution of symptoms. Mobile phlebotomists in the prospective study collected whole blood, serum and a nasopharyngeal or oropharyngeal swab from every participant. Participants in the prospective study had the option to provide additional blood draws and questionnaires over an approximately 2-month period. Before DNA extraction, blood samples from the prospective study were shipped at room temperature or frozen.

This clonotype was sampled from a woman between 45 and 65 years old who had recovered from COVID-19. Sequencing was performed on PBMCs or T cells enriched from blood (not recorded which). The chain is encoded by TRBV6-5 joined to TRBJ1-3; 7 of the junction bases match TRBD1. Here is the DNA: TGTGCCAGCAGCCGACAGGGTGCTGGAAACACCATATATTTT. This sequence encodes CASSRQGAGNTIYF.